The sequence of this T cell receptor beta chain was determined in a study of breast tumors, draining lymph nodes, adjacent tissues. MiXCR, run by TCRdb on the multiplex PCR reads, gives a single entry per CDR3 protein. The sample contains 85,000 to 130,000 distinct CDR3 sequences, around 30% of which appear only once. This clonotype was counted at least ten times. The antigen is not known. The lymph nodes were axillary draining lymph nodes from breast cancer patients. Whole-study findings and limits: Tumor repertoires ranked between lymph nodes and nontumor tissue in diversity, with V and J gene preferences.

There are 15 residues in the CDR3. In germline, CDR1 is SGDLS, CDR2 YYNGEE. The V end was cut by 3 bases, the J end by 2 bases, with 14 bases between. The sample consisted of axillary lymph node tissue. This rearrangement joins TRBV9 to TRBJ1-2; D remains unclear. This TCR was sampled from a female donor with breast cancer. Some clones in this sample may be carry-over from other donors' samples. Here the CDR3 reads CASSDLRTGNYGYTF. CDR3 sequence (DNA): TGTGCCAGCAGCGACCTCCGGACGGGAAACTATGGCTACACCTTC.